The 23 T cell receptor beta chains in this list originate from one sample, sequenced in a study of OX40 agonist ivuxolimab in advanced cancers. The method behind the library was the immunoSEQ multiplex PCR assay. In TCRdb, the immuneACCESS table is reduced to in-frame sequences with V and J assigned. These tables do not hold every clone; where another copy was compared, an unresolved V gene accounts for under half, and the others remain unexplained. The sample table shows some 100,000 clones, and more than 85% are seen once. The ten largest make up 0.7% to 0.95% of the sample. The input for sequencing was CD4+ or CD8+ T cells sorted from blood, taken in a trial of the OX40 agonist ivuxolimab. The receptors come from an adult with an advanced solid tumor such as melanoma, head and neck, liver or kidney cancer.

This chain joins TRBV5-1 and TRBJ1-2; 7 bases map to TRBD1. Germline lookup yields CDR1 SGHRS and CDR2 YFSETQ. Unmatched junction bases numbered 3, after V lost 4 bases and J lost 0 bases. This CDR3 has 14 residues. In DNA form, the CDR3 reads TGCGCCAGCAGCAGGGACAGCCCTAACTATGGCTACACCTTC. Amino acid sequence: CASSRDSPNYGYTF.

The chain joins TRBV7-9 to TRBJ1-5; D unclear. The CDR3 length is 14 residues. The germline V gene encodes CDR1 SEHNR and CDR2 FQNEAQ (reference sequence). The V end was cut by 2 bases, the J end by 4 bases, with 9 bases between. CDR3 amino acids: CASSLMGLNQPQHF. The DNA for the CDR3 is TGTGCCAGCAGCTTAATGGGGTTAAATCAGCCCCAGCATTTT.

The chain links TRBV29-1 to TRBJ1-5; no clear D. Germline loops: CDR1 SQVTM, CDR2 ANQGSEA. The CDR3 is 13 residues long. The ends were cut back, 7 bases at V and 11 bases at J, with 21 bases in the middle. This CDR3 reads CSAKFLGFGAQHF. DNA for the CDR3: TGCAGCGCGAAGTTTTTGGGGTTCGGGGCCCAGCATTTT.

This clone was found a few times. CDR3 coding DNA: TGTGCCAGCAGCCCGGACAGGGGCGACGGGGGCTACACCTTC. It encodes CASSPDRGDGGYTF. The J gene is TRBJ1-2, the V gene TRBV11-1; 9 nucleotides agree with TRBD1. Germline CDR1 SGHAT, CDR2 FQDESV (reference sequence). There are 14 residues in the CDR3. V was pared by 5 bases and J by 8 bases, with 9 bases of the junction left unmatched.

DNA of the CDR3: TGTGCCAGCAACAGGGACACCTTCGGGGGTGAGCAGTTCTTC. It codes for CASNRDTFGGEQFF. This chain links TRBV6-6 with TRBJ2-1; D may correspond to TRBD1 or TRBD2 (6 bases each). This CDR3 contains 14 residues. Trimming pared 7 bases from V and 9 bases from J, leaving 19 bases between. Looked up from germline, CDR1 is MNHNY and CDR2 is SVGAGI (reference sequence).

This clone was detected once. The V call is TRBV5-4, the J call TRBJ2-2; D gene unclear. Trimming took 3 bases from V and 4 from J, leaving 7 bases between them. The CDR3 consists of 13 residues. The V gene's germline CDR1 is SGHNT and CDR2 YYREEE (reference sequence). The CDR3 loop reads CASSSDFTGELFF. CDR3 sequence (DNA): TGTGCCAGCAGCTCTGACTTCACCGGGGAGCTGTTTTTT.

The V and J genes are TRBV20-1 and TRBJ1-1; D is undetermined. Germline-derived CDR1 and CDR2 are DFQATT and SNEGSKA (reference sequence). The CDR3 loop spans 10 amino acids. The germline V and J ends were trimmed by 5 bases and 6 bases, with 7 bases remaining between them. Here the CDR3 reads CSAGVAEAFF. CDR3 nucleotide sequence: TGCAGTGCTGGGGTGGCTGAAGCTTTCTTT.

V and J are TRBV19 and TRBJ2-1; possible D gene TRBD1, 7 bases. The V gene lost 3 bases and the J gene lost 2 bases, with 20 bases spanning the gap. This CDR3 has 18 residues. CDR1 is LNHDA and CDR2 is SQIVND in the germline V gene (reference sequence). In DNA, the CDR3 is TGTGCCAGTAGTATGTATAGGGGGCGCGGCGGGGCCTACAATGAGCAGTTCTTC. Its protein is CASSMYRGRGGAYNEQFF.

Note on this clone: Other DNA sequences of this sample code for an identical CDR3. The chain links TRBV6-1 to TRBJ1-1; unclear D gene. Germline CDR1 is MNHNS and CDR2 is SASEGT. There are 12 residues in the CDR3. V lost 5 bases and J lost 3, with 7 bases in between. The CDR3 DNA reads as TGTGCCAGCAGTCTGGGTCACACTGAAGCTTTCTTT. Protein product: CASSLGHTEAFF.

This clone was detected once. This sequence joins TRBV11-2 and TRBJ2-5; D not certain. Germline V gives CDR1 SGHAT, CDR2 FQNNGV. The CDR3 is 14 amino acids. The V and J ends lost 3 bases and 2 bases respectively, with 10 bases between them. The CDR3 coding sequence is TGTGCCAGCAGCTTCAGCGACGGTCAAGAGACCCAGTACTTC. Amino acid sequence: CASSFSDGQETQYF.

This chain uses TRBV10-1 with TRBJ2-1; 11 bases map to TRBD2. The CDR3 extends over 16 amino acids. Germline V lookup: CDR1 WNHNN, CDR2 SYGVQD (reference sequence). The junction had 4 bases not matched to a gene; V was cut back by 5 bases and J by 1 base. For the CDR3, the DNA is TGCGCCAGCAGTTCTCCTAGCGGGGGGTCCTACAATGAGCAGTTCTTC. It translates to CASSSPSGGSYNEQFF.

The chain has TRBV6-6 and TRBJ2-7, with 7 bases that match TRBD2. V shed 5 bases and J 3 bases; nucleotides not matched to a gene: 4. Germline V gives CDR1 MNHNY, CDR2 SVGAGI (reference sequence). The CDR3 is 13 residues long. CDR3 bases: TGTGCCAGCAGTAGGGACTACCTCTACGAGCAGTACGTC. Translating it yields CASSRDYLYEQYV.

This chain joins TRBV4-1 and TRBJ2-1; the match to TRBD2 covers 7 bases. V shed 0 bases, J shed 8 bases, and the junction held 10 bases outside the gene matches. The V gene's germline CDR1 is MGHRA and CDR2 YSYEKL. The CDR3 is 16 residues long. As DNA, the CDR3 is TGCGCCAGCAGCCAAGATTTGGATAGCGGGTGGGATGAGCAGTTCTTC. This codes for CASSQDLDSGWDEQFF.

The CDR3 nucleotides are TGTGCCAGCAGCCTAGGGGGACAGTCCCTGTACGTC. Amino acid sequence: CASSLGGQSLYV. This chain links TRBV7-9 with TRBJ2-7; 7 positions match TRBD1. The J segment lost 12 bases and the V segment lost 5 bases, leaving 10 bases of the junction unmatched. The CDR3 contains 12 residues. CDR1 is SEHNR and CDR2 is FQNEAQ in the germline V gene (reference sequence).

V is TRBV5-1 and J is TRBJ2-5; 16 bases are a match to TRBD2. Germline V lookup: CDR1 SGHRS, CDR2 YFSETQ. Trimming cost V 4 bases and J 4 bases; bases outside gene matches: 10. The CDR3 contains 18 residues. Here the CDR3 reads CASSGGTSGRAFGETQYF. CDR3 nucleotide sequence: TGCGCCAGCAGCGGGGGGACTAGCGGGAGGGCCTTCGGAGAGACCCAGTACTTC.

This chain connects TRBV4-2 to TRBJ1-1; D might be TRBD1 (6 bases). The CDR3 spans 16 residues. Germline CDR1 LGHNA, CDR2 YNFKEQ. V lost 1 base to trimming and J lost 11 bases, with 23 bases between them. The CDR3 region is CASSQAGVQGGREAFF. The CDR3 DNA reads as TGTGCCAGCAGCCAAGCAGGGGTTCAGGGAGGGAGAGAGGCTTTCTTT.

The rearrangement joins TRBV19 to TRBJ1-4; maybe TRBD1 (5 bases). Germline V CDR1 and CDR2: LNHDA, SQIVND (reference sequence). Deletions cut 4 bases from V and 4 bases from J, with 13 bases between. The CDR3 sequence is 15 residues long. The CDR3 DNA reads TGTGCCAGTAGTACGACAGCGAGACTTAATGAAAAACTGTTTTTT. Translation gives CASSTTARLNEKLFF.

The rearrangement uses TRBV19 and TRBJ2-2; 9 bases are a match to TRBD2. Unmatched junction bases numbered 8, after V lost 8 bases and J lost 4 bases. The CDR3 loop spans 15 amino acids. CDR1 LNHDA and CDR2 SQIVND come from the germline V gene (reference sequence). The CDR3 region has the DNA TGTGCCAGTTCCCGGCGGGAGGGCCTCACCGGGGAGCTGTTTTTT. It translates to CASSRREGLTGELFF.

This chain connects TRBV13 to TRBJ1-1; no clear D. Looked up from germline, CDR1 is PRHDT and CDR2 is FYEKMQ (reference sequence). CDR3 length: 13 residues. V dropped 2 bases and J dropped 1 base, with 5 bases sitting between them. The DNA of the CDR3 is TGTGCCAGCAGCTTACAAGCGAACACTGAAGCTTTCTTT. This translates into CASSLQANTEAFF.

Here the CDR3 DNA reads TGTGCCAGCAGTGAACCGGGACTTTACGAGCAGTACTTC. Its translation is CASSEPGLYEQYF. V usage is TRBV6-1 and J usage is TRBJ2-7; D might be TRBD2 (6 bases). This CDR3 is 13 amino acids long. Germline V gene sequence: CDR1 MNHNS, CDR2 SASEGT. Deletions cut 2 bases from V and 4 bases from J, with 9 bases between.

The chain combines TRBV19 with TRBJ1-2; 9 nucleotides align to TRBD1. The ends lost 3 bases at V and 5 bases at J; junction bases unmatched: 4. The CDR3 sequence is 14 residues long. The V gene's germline CDR1 is LNHDA and CDR2 SQIVND (reference sequence). The CDR3 nucleotides are TGTGCCAGTAGTATGGAACAGGGGGCGTATGGCTACACCTTC. Translating gives CASSMEQGAYGYTF.

The J gene is TRBJ2-5, the V gene TRBV7-6, with a tentative D call TRBD1 (6 bases). CDR3 length: 15 residues. In germline, CDR1 is SGHVS, CDR2 FNYEAQ. The V gene lost 5 bases and the J gene lost 5 bases, with 18 bases spanning the gap. The CDR3 here is CASSLMQGREETQYF. The CDR3, as DNA: TGTGCCAGCAGCCTTATGCAGGGGCGCGAGGAGACCCAGTACTTC.

This rearrangement joins TRBV21-1 to TRBJ2-7. TRBV21-1 is a pseudogene segment. This CDR3 contains 10 residues. Here the CDR3 reads CASSPSKVYV. In DNA, the CDR3 is TGTGCCAGCAGCCCGAGTAAGGTGTACGTC.